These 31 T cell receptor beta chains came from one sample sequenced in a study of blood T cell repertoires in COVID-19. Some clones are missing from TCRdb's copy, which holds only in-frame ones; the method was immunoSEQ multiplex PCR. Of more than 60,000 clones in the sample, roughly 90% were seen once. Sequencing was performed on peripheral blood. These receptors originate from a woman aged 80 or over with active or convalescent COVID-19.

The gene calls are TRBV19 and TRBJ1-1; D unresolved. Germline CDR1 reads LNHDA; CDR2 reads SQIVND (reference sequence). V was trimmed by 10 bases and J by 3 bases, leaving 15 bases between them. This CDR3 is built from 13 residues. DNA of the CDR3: TGTGCCACCTCCCGGGGTTTCGACACTGAAGCTTTCTTT. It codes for CATSRGFDTEAFF.

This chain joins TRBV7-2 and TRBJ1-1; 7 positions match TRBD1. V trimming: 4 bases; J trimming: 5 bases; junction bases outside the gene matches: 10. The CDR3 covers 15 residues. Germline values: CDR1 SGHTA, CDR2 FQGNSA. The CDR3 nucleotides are TGTGCCAGCAGCTCCCGAGGGGGCAGGACGACTGAAGCTTTCTTT. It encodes CASSSRGGRTTEAFF.

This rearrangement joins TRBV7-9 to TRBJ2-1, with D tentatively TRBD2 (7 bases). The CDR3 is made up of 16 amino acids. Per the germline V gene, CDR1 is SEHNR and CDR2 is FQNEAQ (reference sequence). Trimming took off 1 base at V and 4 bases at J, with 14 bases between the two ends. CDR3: CASSLGSGGNYNEQFF. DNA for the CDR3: TGTGCCAGCAGCTTAGGTTCGGGGGGCAATTACAATGAGCAGTTCTTC.

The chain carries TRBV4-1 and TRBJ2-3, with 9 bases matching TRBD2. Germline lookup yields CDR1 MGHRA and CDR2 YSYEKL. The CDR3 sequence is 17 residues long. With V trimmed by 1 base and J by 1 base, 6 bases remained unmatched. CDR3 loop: CASSQVSRTSGTDTQYF. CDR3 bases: TGCGCCAGCAGCCAAGTCTCTAGGACTAGCGGCACAGATACGCAGTATTTT.

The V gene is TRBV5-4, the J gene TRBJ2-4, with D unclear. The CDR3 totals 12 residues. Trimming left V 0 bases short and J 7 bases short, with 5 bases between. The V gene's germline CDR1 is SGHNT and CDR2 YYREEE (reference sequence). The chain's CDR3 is CASSLAQNIQYF. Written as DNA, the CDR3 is TGTGCCAGCAGCTTGGCACAGAACATTCAGTACTTC.

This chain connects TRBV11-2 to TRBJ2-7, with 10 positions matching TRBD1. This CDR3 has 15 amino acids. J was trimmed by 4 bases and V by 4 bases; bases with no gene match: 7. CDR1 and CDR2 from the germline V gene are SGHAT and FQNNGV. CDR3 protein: CASSSAGTGEYEQYF. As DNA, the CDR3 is TGTGCCAGCAGCTCAGCCGGGACAGGGGAATACGAGCAGTACTTC.

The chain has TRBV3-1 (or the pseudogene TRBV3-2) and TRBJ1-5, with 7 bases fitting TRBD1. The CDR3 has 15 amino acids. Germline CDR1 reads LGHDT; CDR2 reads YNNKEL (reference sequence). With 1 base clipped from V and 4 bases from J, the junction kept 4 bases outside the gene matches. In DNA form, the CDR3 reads TGTGCCAGCAGCCAAGGAGGGACAGTGAATCAGCCCCAGCATTTT. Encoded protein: CASSQGGTVNQPQHF.

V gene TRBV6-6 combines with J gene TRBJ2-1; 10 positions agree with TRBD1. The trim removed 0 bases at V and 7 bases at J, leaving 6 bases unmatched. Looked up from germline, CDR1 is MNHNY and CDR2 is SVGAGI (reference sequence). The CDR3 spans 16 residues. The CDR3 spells CASSYSRDRGLNEQFF. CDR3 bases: TGTGCCAGCAGTTACTCTCGGGACAGGGGCTTAAATGAGCAGTTCTTC.

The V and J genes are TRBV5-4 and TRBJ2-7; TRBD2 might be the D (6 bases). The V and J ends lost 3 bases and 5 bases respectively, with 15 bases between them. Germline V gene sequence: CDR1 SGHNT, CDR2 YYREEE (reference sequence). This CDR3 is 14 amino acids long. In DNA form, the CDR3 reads TGTGCCAGCAGCTGGGGGGTTTCTCCGGACGAGCAGTACTTC. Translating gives CASSWGVSPDEQYF. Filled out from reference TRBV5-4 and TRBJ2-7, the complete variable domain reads ETGVTQSPTHLIKTRGQQVTLRCSSQSGHNTVSWYQQALGQGPQFIFQYYREEENGRGNFPPRFSGLQFPNYSSELNVNALELDDSALYLCASSWGVSPDEQYFGPGTRLTVT.

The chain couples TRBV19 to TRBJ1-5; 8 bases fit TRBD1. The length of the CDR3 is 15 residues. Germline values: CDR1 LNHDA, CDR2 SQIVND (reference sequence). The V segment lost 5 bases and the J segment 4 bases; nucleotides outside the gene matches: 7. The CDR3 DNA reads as TGTGCCAGTAGTTGGGGACAGGAAGGTAATCAGCCCCAGCATTTT. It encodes CASSWGQEGNQPQHF. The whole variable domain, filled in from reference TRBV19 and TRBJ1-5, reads DGGITQSPKYLFRKEGQNVTLSCEQNLNHDAMYWYRQDPGQGLRLIYYSQIVNDFQKGDIAEGYSVSREKKESFPLTVTSAQKNPTAFYLCASSWGQEGNQPQHFGDGTRLSIL.

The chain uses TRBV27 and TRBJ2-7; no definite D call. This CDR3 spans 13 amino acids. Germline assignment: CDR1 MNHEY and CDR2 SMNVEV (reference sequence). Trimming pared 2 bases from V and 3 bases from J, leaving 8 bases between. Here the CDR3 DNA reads TGTGCCAGCAGTTTAGGGCAATTCTACGAGCAGTACTTC. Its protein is CASSLGQFYEQYF.

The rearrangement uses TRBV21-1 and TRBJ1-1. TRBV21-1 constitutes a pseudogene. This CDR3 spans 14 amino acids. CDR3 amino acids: CASSKAPGGPEAFF. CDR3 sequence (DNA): TGTGCCAGCAGCAAAGCGCCGGGGGGACCTGAAGCTTTCTTT.

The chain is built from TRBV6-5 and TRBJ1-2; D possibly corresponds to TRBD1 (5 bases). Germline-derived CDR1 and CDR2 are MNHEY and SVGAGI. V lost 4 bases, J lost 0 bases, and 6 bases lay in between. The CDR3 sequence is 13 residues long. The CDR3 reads CASSLDTNYGYTF. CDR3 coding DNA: TGTGCCAGCAGTTTGGACACTAACTATGGCTACACCTTC.

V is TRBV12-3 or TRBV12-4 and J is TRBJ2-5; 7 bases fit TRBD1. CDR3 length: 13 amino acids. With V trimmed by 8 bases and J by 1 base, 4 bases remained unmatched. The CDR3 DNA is TGTGCCAGCCGTGACAGGGTCCAAGAGACCCAGTACTTC. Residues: CASRDRVQETQYF.

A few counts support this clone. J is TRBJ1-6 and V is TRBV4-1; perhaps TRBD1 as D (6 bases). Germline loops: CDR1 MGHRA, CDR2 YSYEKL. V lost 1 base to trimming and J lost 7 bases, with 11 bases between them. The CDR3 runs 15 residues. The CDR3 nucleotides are TGCGCCAGCAGCCAAGGGACAGCAGACAATTCACCCCTCCACTTT. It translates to CASSQGTADNSPLHF.

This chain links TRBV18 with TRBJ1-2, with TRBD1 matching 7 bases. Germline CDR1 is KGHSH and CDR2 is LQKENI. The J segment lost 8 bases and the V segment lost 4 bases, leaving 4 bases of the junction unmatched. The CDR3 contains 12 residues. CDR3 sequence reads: CASSQGAQGYTF. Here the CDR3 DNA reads TGTGCCAGCTCACAGGGGGCTCAAGGCTACACCTTC.

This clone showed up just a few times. CDR3 coding DNA: TGTGCCAGCAGCCAAGACACGGCGAACACCGGGGAGCTGTTTTTT. Translated, it gives CASSQDTANTGELFF. The V gene is TRBV7-3, the J gene TRBJ2-2; no firm D call. CDR3 length: 15 residues. Trimming shortened V by 5 bases and J by 0 bases, and 10 bases separated the two germline ends. CDR1 is SGHTA, CDR2 FQGTGA, per germline.

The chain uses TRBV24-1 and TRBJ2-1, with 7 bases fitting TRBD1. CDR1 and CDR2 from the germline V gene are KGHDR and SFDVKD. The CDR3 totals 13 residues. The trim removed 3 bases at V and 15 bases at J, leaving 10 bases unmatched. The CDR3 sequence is CATSDPVDRAGFF. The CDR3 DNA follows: TGTGCCACCAGTGATCCGGTTGACAGGGCGGGGTTCTTC.

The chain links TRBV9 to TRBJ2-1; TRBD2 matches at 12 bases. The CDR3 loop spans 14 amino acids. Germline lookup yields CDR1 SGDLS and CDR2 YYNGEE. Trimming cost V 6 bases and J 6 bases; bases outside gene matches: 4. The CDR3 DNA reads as TGTGCCAGCAACCAGGGACTAGCGGGCAATGAGCAGTTCTTC. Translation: CASNQGLAGNEQFF.

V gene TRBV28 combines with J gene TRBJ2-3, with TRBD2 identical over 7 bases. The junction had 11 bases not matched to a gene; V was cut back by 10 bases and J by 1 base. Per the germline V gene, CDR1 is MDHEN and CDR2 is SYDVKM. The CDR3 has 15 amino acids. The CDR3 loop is CAITPGGRGTDTQYF. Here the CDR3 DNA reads TGTGCCATCACCCCGGGGGGTAGGGGCACAGATACGCAGTATTTT.

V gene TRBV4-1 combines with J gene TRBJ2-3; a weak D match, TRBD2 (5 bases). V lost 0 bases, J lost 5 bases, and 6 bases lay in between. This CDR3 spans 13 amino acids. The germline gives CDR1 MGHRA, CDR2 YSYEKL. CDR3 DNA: TGCGCCAGCAGCCAAGAACGGGAAGATACGCAGTATTTT. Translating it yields CASSQEREDTQYF.

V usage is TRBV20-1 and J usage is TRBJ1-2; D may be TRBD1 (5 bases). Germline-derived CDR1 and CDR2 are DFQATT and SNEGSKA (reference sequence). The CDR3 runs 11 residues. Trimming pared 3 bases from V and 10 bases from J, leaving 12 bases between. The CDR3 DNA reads TGCAGTGCTAGGACAGCCTCGGACTACACCTTC. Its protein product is CSARTASDYTF.

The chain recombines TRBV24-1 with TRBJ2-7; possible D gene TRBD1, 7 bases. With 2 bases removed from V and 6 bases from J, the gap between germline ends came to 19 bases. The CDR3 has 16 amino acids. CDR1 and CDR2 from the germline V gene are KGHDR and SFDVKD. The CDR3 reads CATSDSYTGAGSEQYF. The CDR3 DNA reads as TGTGCCACCAGTGATTCATATACAGGGGCCGGGAGCGAGCAGTACTTC.

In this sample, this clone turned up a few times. Written as DNA, the CDR3 is TGTGCCTGGAAAAAAGGGGGGACAGCCTCCTCTGGAAACACCATATATTTT. This translates into CAWKKGGTASSGNTIYF. V usage is TRBV30 and J usage is TRBJ1-3, with 7 bases matching TRBD1. Germline V gene lookup returns CDR1 GTSNPN and CDR2 SVGIG (reference sequence). The CDR3 is 17 amino acids. Trimming took 4 bases from V and 0 from J; bases not matched to a gene: 12.

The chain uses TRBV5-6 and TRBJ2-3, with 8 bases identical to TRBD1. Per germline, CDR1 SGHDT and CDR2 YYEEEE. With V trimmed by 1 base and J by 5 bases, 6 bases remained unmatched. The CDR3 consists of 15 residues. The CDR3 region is CASSLKTGVVDTQYF. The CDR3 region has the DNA TGTGCCAGCAGCTTGAAGACAGGGGTGGTAGATACGCAGTATTTT.

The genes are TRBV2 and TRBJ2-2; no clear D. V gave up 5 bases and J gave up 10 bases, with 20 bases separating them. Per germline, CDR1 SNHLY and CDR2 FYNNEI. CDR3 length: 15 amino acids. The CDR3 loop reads CASSREALPAEELFF. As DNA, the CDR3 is TGTGCCAGCAGTAGAGAGGCCCTACCGGCTGAGGAGCTGTTTTTT.

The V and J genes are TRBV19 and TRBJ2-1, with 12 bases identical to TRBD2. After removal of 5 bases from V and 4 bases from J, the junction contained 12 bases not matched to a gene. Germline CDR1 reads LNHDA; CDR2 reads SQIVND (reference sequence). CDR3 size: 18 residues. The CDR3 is CASSWSSGGVVVYNEQFF. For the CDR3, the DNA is TGTGCCAGTAGTTGGTCTAGCGGGGGGGTAGTGGTGTACAATGAGCAGTTCTTC.

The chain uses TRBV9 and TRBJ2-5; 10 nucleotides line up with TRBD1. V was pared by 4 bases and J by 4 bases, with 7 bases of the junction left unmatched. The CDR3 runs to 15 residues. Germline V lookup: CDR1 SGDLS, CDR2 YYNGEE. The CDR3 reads CASSLRRDRGETQYF. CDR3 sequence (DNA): TGTGCCAGCAGCTTGCGCCGGGACAGGGGAGAGACCCAGTACTTC. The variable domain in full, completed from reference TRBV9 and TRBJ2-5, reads DSGVTQTPKHLITATGQRVTLRCSPRSGDLSVYWYQQSLDQGLQFLIQYYNGEERAKGNILERFSAQQFPDLHSELNLSSLELGDSALYFCASSLRRDRGETQYFGPGTRLLVL.

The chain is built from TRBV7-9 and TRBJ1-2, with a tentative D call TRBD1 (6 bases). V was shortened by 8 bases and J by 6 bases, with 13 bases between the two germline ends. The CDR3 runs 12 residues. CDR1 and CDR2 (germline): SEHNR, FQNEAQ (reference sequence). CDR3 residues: CASEQGNNGYTF. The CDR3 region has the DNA TGTGCCAGCGAACAGGGCAATAATGGCTACACCTTC.

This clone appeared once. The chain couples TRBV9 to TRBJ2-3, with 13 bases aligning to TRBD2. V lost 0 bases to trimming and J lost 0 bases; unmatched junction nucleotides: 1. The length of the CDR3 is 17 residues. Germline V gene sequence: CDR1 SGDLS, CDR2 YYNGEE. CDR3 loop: CASSVGGLAGSTDTQYF. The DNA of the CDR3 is TGTGCCAGCAGCGTAGGGGGACTAGCGGGGAGCACAGATACGCAGTATTTT.

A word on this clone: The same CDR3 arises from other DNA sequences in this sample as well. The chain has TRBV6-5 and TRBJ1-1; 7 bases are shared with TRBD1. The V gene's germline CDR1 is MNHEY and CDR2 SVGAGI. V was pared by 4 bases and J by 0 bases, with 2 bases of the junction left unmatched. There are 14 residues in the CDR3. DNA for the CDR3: TGTGCCAGCAGTTCCGGGACAGTGAACACTGAAGCTTTCTTT. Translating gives CASSSGTVNTEAFF.